This TCR beta chain is from a study of blood T cell repertoires in COVID-19. Libraries were prepared by immunoSEQ multiplex PCR; TCRdb keeps only in-frame clonotypes and omits some of them. The data hold approximately 55,000 clones, with around 90% observed a single time. The receptor was derived from a man between 45 and 60 years old with active COVID-19. Material: peripheral blood.

The CDR3 coding sequence is TGTGCCAGCACGCGGGGGGACAGGGGGCACCAGCCCCAGCATTTT. Translated: CASTRGDRGHQPQHF. The V call is TRBV7-9, the J call TRBJ1-5, with TRBD1 matching 12 bases. V lost 7 bases and J lost 7; bases outside the gene matches: 8. Germline V gene sequence: CDR1 SEHNR, CDR2 FQNEAQ (reference sequence). This CDR3 is built from 15 residues.